Described below is a single TCR beta chain sequence and its context. The data were obtained in a study of blood T cell repertoires in COVID-19. Study context: Acute-phase and convalescent COVID-19 samples originated in the United States, Italy and Spain.

Repertoires were generated with immunoSEQ multiplex PCR, while TCRdb's copy carries only in-frame clones and drops some. The sample has more than 150,000 clones, around 85% seen once. Sequencing was carried out using peripheral blood. The TCR was taken from a woman aged 80 or over with acute or convalescent COVID-19.

The chain's CDR3 is CSVAPVGTDTQYF. In nucleotides, the CDR3 is TGCAGCGTTGCCCCAGTTGGCACAGATACGCAGTATTTT. This chain connects TRBV29-1 to TRBJ2-3; D remains unclear. Germline V CDR1 and CDR2: SQVTM, ANQGSEA. V lost 4 bases, J lost 1 base, and 9 bases lay in between. The CDR3 consists of 13 residues.